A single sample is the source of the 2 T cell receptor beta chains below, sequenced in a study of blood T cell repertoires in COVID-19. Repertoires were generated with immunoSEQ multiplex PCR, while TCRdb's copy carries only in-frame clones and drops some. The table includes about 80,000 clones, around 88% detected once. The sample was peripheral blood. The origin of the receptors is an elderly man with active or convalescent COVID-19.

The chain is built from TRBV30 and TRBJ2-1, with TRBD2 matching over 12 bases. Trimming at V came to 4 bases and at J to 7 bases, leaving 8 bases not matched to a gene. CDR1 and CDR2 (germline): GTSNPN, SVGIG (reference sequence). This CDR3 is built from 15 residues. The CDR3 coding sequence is TGTGCCTGGACGGCGGGACTAGCGGGTCTGAATGAGCAGTTCTTC. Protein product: CAWTAGLAGLNEQFF.

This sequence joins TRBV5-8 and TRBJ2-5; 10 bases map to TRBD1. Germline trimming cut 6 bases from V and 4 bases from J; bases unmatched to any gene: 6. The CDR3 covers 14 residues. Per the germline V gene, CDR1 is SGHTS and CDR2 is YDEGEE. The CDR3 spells CASTGDRGGETQYF. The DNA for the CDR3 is TGTGCCAGCACCGGGGACAGGGGAGGAGAGACCCAGTACTTC.